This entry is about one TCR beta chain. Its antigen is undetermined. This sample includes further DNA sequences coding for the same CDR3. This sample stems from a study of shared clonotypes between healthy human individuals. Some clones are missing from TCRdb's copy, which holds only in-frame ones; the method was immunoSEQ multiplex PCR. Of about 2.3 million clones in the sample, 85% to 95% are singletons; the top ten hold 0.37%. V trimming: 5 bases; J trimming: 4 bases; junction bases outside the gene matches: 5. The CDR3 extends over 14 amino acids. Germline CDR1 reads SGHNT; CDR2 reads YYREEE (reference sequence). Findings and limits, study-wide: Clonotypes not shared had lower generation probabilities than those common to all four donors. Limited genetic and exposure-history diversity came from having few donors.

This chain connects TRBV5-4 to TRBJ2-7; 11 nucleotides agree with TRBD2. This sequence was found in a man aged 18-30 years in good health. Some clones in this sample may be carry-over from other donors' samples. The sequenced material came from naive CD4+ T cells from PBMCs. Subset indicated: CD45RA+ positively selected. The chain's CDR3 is CASSSGLAGYEQYF. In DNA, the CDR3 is TGTGCCAGCAGTTCCGGACTAGCGGGTTACGAGCAGTACTTC.